These T cell receptor beta chains were read from a single sample in a study of control samples from healthy donors and cancer patients. Here immunoSEQ multiplex PCR was the method, and the copy in TCRdb shows in-frame clones only, minus some. Of more than 140,000 clones detected, 85% to 95% appear once; the ten largest clones hold around 14%. Sample: blood. The receptors shown here come from a man aged 35 to 55 in good health. The CDR3 runs from the conserved cysteine through the conserved F or W. Each record gives: J gene, V gene, D gene, clone size, CDR3 protein, CDR3 DNA. A D gene is named only where the DNA matches it firmly. Clone size, where shown, is once, few, many, or a class for clones that have expanded.

j_gene: TRBJ1-3; v_gene: TRBV6-4; d_gene: .; abundance: .; CDR3aa: CASSDMKGDQKCGPLARDTIYF; CDR3nt: TGTGCCAGCAGTGACATGAAAGGAGATCAAAAGTGTGGTCCCTTAGCTAGGGACACCATATATTTT
j_gene: TRBJ2-5; v_gene: TRBV27; d_gene: .; abundance: .; CDR3aa: CASSPRDGGTQYF; CDR3nt: TGTGCCAGCAGCCCCCGGGACGGGGGAACCCAGTACTTC
j_gene: TRBJ1-3; v_gene: TRBV6-6; d_gene: .; abundance: .; CDR3aa: CASSAWEVSGNTIYF; CDR3nt: TGTGCCAGCAGTGCCTGGGAGGTCTCTGGAAACACCATATATTTT
j_gene: TRBJ1-5; v_gene: TRBV9; d_gene: .; abundance: .; CDR3aa: CASSGQYSNQPQHF; CDR3nt: TGTGCCAGCAGCGGACAGTATAGCAATCAGCCCCAGCATTTT
j_gene: TRBJ2-1; v_gene: TRBV14; d_gene: .; abundance: .; CDR3aa: CASSQEARGQFF; CDR3nt: TGTGCCAGCAGCCAAGAGGCTCGGGGACAATTCTTC
j_gene: TRBJ2-3; v_gene: TRBV6-2/TRBV6-3; d_gene: TRBD2; abundance: .; CDR3aa: CASSYSAGVDTDTQYF; CDR3nt: TGTGCCAGCAGTTACTCAGCGGGGGTAGACACAGATACGCAGTATTTT
j_gene: TRBJ2-1; v_gene: TRBV9; d_gene: .; abundance: .; CDR3aa: CASSPRGDNEQFF; CDR3nt: TGTGCCAGCAGCCCCAGGGGGGACAATGAGCAGTTCTTC
j_gene: TRBJ1-1; v_gene: TRBV4-1; d_gene: .; abundance: .; CDR3aa: CASSQDTWDFGLGTEAFF; CDR3nt: TGCGCCAGCAGCCAAGACACTTGGGATTTCGGGCTTGGCACTGAAGCTTTCTTT
j_gene: TRBJ2-7; v_gene: TRBV5-1; d_gene: .; abundance: once; CDR3aa: CASSYELGEQYF; CDR3nt: TGCGCCAGCAGCTATGAGTTGGGGGAGCAGTACTTC
j_gene: TRBJ2-5; v_gene: TRBV7-2; d_gene: TRBD2; abundance: .; CDR3aa: CASSYGTSGYQETQYF; CDR3nt: TGTGCCAGCAGCTATGGGACTAGCGGGTATCAAGAGACCCAGTACTTC
j_gene: TRBJ2-7; v_gene: TRBV11-2; d_gene: .; abundance: .; CDR3aa: CASTRNRVSYEQYF; CDR3nt: TGTGCCAGCACCCGGAACAGGGTATCGTACGAGCAGTACTTC
j_gene: TRBJ2-5; v_gene: TRBV24-1; d_gene: .; abundance: .; CDR3aa: CATSDLAGIQYF; CDR3nt: TGTGCCACCAGTGATTTGGCAGGGATCCAGTACTTC
j_gene: TRBJ2-3; v_gene: TRBV5-6; d_gene: TRBD1; abundance: .; CDR3aa: CASSWDRASTDTQYF; CDR3nt: TGTGCCAGCAGCTGGGACAGGGCTAGCACAGATACGCAGTATTTT
j_gene: TRBJ2-3; v_gene: TRBV19; d_gene: .; abundance: .; CDR3aa: CASSRQGGTQYF; CDR3nt: TGTGCCAGTAGTAGACAGGGAGGTACGCAGTATTTT
j_gene: TRBJ2-7; v_gene: TRBV9; d_gene: .; abundance: .; CDR3aa: CASSADSKTHEQYF; CDR3nt: TGTGCCAGCAGCGCGGACAGCAAGACCCACGAGCAGTACTTC
j_gene: TRBJ2-3; v_gene: TRBV5-6; d_gene: .; abundance: .; CDR3aa: CASSSLTGTVSTDTQYF; CDR3nt: TGTGCCAGCAGCTCCCTCACGGGGACGGTGAGCACAGATACGCAGTATTTT
j_gene: TRBJ1-2; v_gene: TRBV7-9; d_gene: .; abundance: .; CDR3aa: CASSLRDNNLGYTF; CDR3nt: TGTGCCAGCAGTCTCCGGGACAATAACCTCGGCTACACCTTC
j_gene: TRBJ1-2; v_gene: TRBV10-3; d_gene: .; abundance: .; CDR3aa: CAISAAYGYTF; CDR3nt: TGTGCCATCAGTGCAGCCTATGGCTACACCTTC
j_gene: TRBJ1-2; v_gene: TRBV29-1; d_gene: TRBD1; abundance: .; CDR3aa: CSVEGQGRYGYTF; CDR3nt: TGCAGCGTTGAGGGACAGGGGCGCTATGGCTACACCTTC
j_gene: TRBJ2-7; v_gene: TRBV5-1; d_gene: .; abundance: .; CDR3aa: CASSLAGGHDEQYF; CDR3nt: TGCGCCAGCAGCTTGGCCGGGGGACATGACGAGCAGTACTTC
j_gene: TRBJ1-2; v_gene: TRBV28; d_gene: .; abundance: .; CDR3aa: CASSLQGMRGYTF; CDR3nt: TGTGCCAGCAGTTTACAGGGGATGCGGGGCTACACCTTC
j_gene: TRBJ2-5; v_gene: TRBV6-2/TRBV6-3; d_gene: .; abundance: .; CDR3aa: CASSSRGTARGTQYF; CDR3nt: TGTGCCAGCAGTTCGCGCGGGACAGCGAGGGGGACCCAGTACTTC
j_gene: TRBJ1-1; v_gene: TRBV12-3/TRBV12-4; d_gene: .; abundance: .; CDR3aa: CASTWGMNTEAFF; CDR3nt: TGTGCCAGCACTTGGGGAATGAACACTGAAGCTTTCTTT
j_gene: TRBJ2-7; v_gene: TRBV5-4; d_gene: TRBD2; abundance: .; CDR3aa: CASSFRGGAYEQYF; CDR3nt: TGTGCCAGCAGCTTTCGCGGGGGGGCCTACGAACAGTACTTC
j_gene: TRBJ1-2; v_gene: TRBV5-1; d_gene: .; abundance: .; CDR3aa: CASSPGKITYPNYGYTF; CDR3nt: TGCGCCAGCAGCCCCGGGAAGATTACCTACCCTAACTATGGCTACACCTTC
j_gene: TRBJ2-7; v_gene: TRBV5-1; d_gene: .; abundance: .; CDR3aa: CASSLGQVSSYEQYF; CDR3nt: TGCGCCAGCAGCTTGGGTCAGGTGAGCTCCTACGAGCAGTACTTC
j_gene: TRBJ1-2; v_gene: TRBV7-9; d_gene: .; abundance: .; CDR3aa: CASSAAGYGYTF; CDR3nt: TGTGCCAGCAGCGCCGCGGGGTATGGCTACACCTTC
j_gene: TRBJ2-1; v_gene: TRBV14; d_gene: .; abundance: .; CDR3aa: CASSHDSYNEQFF; CDR3nt: TGTGCCAGCAGCCACGACAGCTACAATGAGCAGTTCTTC
j_gene: TRBJ2-2; v_gene: TRBV5-5; d_gene: .; abundance: .; CDR3aa: CASSLSVGPPGELFF; CDR3nt: TGTGCCAGCAGCTTGAGTGTAGGCCCCCCCGGGGAGCTGTTTTTT